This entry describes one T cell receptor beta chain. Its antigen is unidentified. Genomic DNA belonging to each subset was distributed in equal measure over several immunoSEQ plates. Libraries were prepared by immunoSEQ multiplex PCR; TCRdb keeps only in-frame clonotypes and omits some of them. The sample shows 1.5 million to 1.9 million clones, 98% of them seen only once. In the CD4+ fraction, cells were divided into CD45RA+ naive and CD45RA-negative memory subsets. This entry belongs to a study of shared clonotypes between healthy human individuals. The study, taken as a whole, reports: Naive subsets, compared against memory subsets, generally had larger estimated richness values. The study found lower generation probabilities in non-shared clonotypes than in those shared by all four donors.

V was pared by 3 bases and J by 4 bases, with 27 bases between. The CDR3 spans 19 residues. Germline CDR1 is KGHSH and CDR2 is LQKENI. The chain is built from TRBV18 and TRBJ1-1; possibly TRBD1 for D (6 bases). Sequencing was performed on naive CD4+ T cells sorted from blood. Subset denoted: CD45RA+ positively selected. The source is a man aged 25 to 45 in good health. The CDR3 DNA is TGTGCCAGCTCACCGCGCCGGAATAGCGGGGGCCTTGGTATCACTGAAGCTTTCTTT. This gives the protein CASSPRRNSGGLGITEAFF.